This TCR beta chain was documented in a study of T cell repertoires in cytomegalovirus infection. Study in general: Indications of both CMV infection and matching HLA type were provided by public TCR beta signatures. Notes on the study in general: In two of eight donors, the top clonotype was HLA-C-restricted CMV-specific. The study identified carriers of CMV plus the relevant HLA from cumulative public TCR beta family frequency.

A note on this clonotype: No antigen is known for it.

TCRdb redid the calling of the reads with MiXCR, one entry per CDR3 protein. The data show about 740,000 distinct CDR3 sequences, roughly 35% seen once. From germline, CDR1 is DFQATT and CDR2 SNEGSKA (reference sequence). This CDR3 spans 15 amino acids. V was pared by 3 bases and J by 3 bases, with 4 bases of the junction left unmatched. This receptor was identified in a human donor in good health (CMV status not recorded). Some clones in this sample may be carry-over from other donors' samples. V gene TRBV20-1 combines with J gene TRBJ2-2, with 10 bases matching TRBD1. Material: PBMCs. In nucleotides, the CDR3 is TGCAGTGCTAGCAGACAGGGGGCAGACACCGGGGAGCTGTTTTTT. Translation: CSASRQGADTGELFF.